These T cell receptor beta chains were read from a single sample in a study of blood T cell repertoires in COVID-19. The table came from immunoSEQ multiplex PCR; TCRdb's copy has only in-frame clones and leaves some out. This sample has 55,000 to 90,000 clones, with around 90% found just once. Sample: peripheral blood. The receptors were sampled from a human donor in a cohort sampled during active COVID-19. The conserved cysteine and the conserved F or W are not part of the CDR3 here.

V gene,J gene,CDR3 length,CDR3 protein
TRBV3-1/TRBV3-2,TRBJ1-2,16,ASSQEKFIIRDRPGYT
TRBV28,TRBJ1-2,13,ASSLQAGFVYGYT
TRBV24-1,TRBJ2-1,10,ATGGAGIEQF
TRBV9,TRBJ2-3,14,ASSVGGAGATDTQY
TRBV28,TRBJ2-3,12,ASSSGQLVDTQY
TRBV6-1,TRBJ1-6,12,ASFEKTGNSPLH
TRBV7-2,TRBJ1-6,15,ASSLAAGMSYNSPLH
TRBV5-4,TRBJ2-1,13,ASRIAGSSYNEQF
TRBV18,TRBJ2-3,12,ASSPPDRVDTQY
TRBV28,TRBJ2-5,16,ASSFSLAGGPRQETQY
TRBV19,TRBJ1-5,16,ASSSTSGRRLSNQPQH
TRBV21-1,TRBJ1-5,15,ASSKARREEGNQPQH
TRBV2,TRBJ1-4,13,ASSELGGIIGKLF
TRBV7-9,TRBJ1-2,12,ASDQTGLGYGYT
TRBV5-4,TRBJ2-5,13,ASSLAGAGEETQY
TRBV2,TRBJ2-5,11,ASTTTGWETQY
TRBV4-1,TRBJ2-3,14,ASSQNVPRGTDTQY
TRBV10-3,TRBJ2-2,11,AISDQITGELF
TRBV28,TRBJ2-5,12,ASSSGQARETQY
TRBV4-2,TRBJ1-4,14,ASSQRTVTTNEKLF
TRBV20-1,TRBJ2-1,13,SASLPGLDYNEQF
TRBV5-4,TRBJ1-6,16,ASSGRGGKEDSNSPLH
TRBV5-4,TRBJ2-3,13,ASTTRRGSTDTQY
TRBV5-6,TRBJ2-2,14,ASSLSARGETGELF
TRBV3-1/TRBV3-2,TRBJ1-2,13,ASSPGQGHDSGYT
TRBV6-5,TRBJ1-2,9,ASIGGYGYT
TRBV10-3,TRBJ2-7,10,ASGGVSYEQY